The clone carrying this T cell receptor beta chain was seen a few times. Its target is unknown. The sample is drawn from a study of cytomegalovirus exposure and HLA in healthy donors. Study information: Findings of an earlier analysis included roughly 110 million unique TCR beta sequences from 200 million or so T cells. Regarding the study as a whole: HLA restriction was apparent for most CMV-associated TCR beta chains in a later analysis. As confirmed in vitro, a few CMV-associated chains were specific for CMV antigens.

The V gene's germline CDR1 is MNHNS and CDR2 SASEGT. This CDR3 is built from 14 residues. The V segment lost 8 bases and the J segment 3 bases; nucleotides outside the gene matches: 5. 60 Vbeta and 13 Jbeta primers were used in PCR. The assay was immunoSEQ multiplex PCR, and TCRdb's table has in-frame clones only and misses some. This sample has 100,000 or so clones; 80% to 90% occur once, and the top ten carry about 1.5%. The TCR originated in a man aged 40-49 years in good health and CMV-seronegative. Sequencing used PBMCs. The J gene is TRBJ2-7, the V gene TRBV6-1, with 12 bases that match TRBD1. The CDR3 here is CASQRDRGLYEQYF. CDR3 sequence (DNA): TGTGCCAGCCAACGGGACAGGGGGCTCTACGAGCAGTACTTC.